A single sample gave rise to the 17 T cell receptor beta chains below, sequenced in a study of T cells in Graves' hyperthyroidism and ophthalmopathy. From RNA transcripts, TCR beta CDR3 regions were amplified. HTBI primers drove first-round RT-PCR of the TCR CDR3. TCRdb ran MiXCR on the multiplex PCR reads and lists one entry per CDR3 protein. The sample has hundreds of thousands of distinct CDR3 sequences; around 15% are singletons. The sample taken for sequencing was blood. The source of these receptors is a woman younger than 35 with Graves' hyperthyroidism.

This clonotype has ten or more counts. CDR3: CASSLARDSYYEQYF. In DNA, the CDR3 is TGTGCCAGCAGCTTAGCCCGGGACTCCTACTACGAGCAGTACTTC. The J gene is TRBJ2-7, the V gene TRBV7-2; weak D call: TRBD2 (6 bases). This CDR3 contains 15 residues. V lost 0 bases and J lost 3, with 12 bases in between. Germline loops: CDR1 SGHTA, CDR2 FQGNSA.

This clonotype was recorded a few times. The chain is built from TRBV12-3 or TRBV12-4 and TRBJ2-1; D is undetermined. The CDR3 is 11 amino acids. Trimming pared 6 bases from V and 8 bases from J, leaving 8 bases between. The CDR3 DNA is TGTGCCAGCAGAGGGTTCGATGAGCAGTTCTTC. This gives the protein CASRGFDEQFF.

This clonotype was observed at least ten times. The rearrangement links TRBV20-1 to TRBJ1-6, with D tentatively TRBD1 (5 bases). The CDR3 extends over 14 amino acids. V was pared by 3 bases and J by 5 bases, with 11 bases between. Germline CDR1 reads DFQATT; CDR2 reads SNEGSKA (reference sequence). The chain's CDR3 is CSARVGGNNSPLHF. The CDR3 DNA reads as TGCAGTGCTAGGGTGGGGGGAAATAATTCACCCCTCCACTTT.

On this clonotype itself: Sequence at one end of the junction differs from germline and may be a read error. The rearrangement uses TRBV4-1 and TRBJ2-1, with D possibly TRBD2 on 5 matching bases. The CDR3 length is 14 residues. From germline, CDR1 is MGHRA and CDR2 YSYEKL. This CDR3 reads CVSSLAAVDNEQFF. The DNA for the CDR3 is TGCGTCAGCAGCCTAGCAGCAGTAGACAATGAGCAGTTCTTC.

This clonotype was counted at least ten times. CDR3 in amino acids: CSARVKGWGTEAFF. The CDR3 DNA sequence: TGCAGTGCTAGAGTTAAGGGTTGGGGAACTGAAGCTTTCTTT. This chain uses TRBV20-1 with TRBJ1-1, with D uncertain. There are 14 residues in the CDR3. The germline V gene has CDR1 DFQATT and CDR2 SNEGSKA (reference sequence). Trimming shortened V by 1 base and J by 5 bases, and 14 bases separated the two germline ends.

This clonotype showed up many times. This chain joins TRBV20-1 and TRBJ2-3; tentative D call: TRBD2 (6 bases). Trimming stripped 3 bases from V and 3 bases from J, with 16 bases between. Germline V gene sequence: CDR1 DFQATT, CDR2 SNEGSKA (reference sequence). This CDR3 comprises 15 residues. CDR3 in DNA: TGCAGTGCTAGGGATCCTGGGGGGAGGACAGATACGCAGTATTTT. Translation: CSARDPGGRTDTQYF.

The J gene is TRBJ2-1, the V gene TRBV19; TRBD1 matches 8 bases. Per the germline V gene, CDR1 is LNHDA and CDR2 is SQIVND (reference sequence). The CDR3 contains 12 residues. J was trimmed by 10 bases and V by 7 bases; bases with no gene match: 6. This chain's CDR3 is CASKAGGVEQFF. The CDR3 nucleotides are TGTGCCAGTAAGGCAGGGGGCGTCGAGCAGTTCTTC.

The rearrangement links TRBV30 to TRBJ2-5; tentative D call: TRBD2 (5 bases). Trimming took 5 bases from V and 0 from J, leaving 10 bases between them. The CDR3 spans 13 residues. Germline CDR1 and CDR2: GTSNPN and SVGIG (reference sequence). CDR3 sequence (DNA): TGTGCCTGGGACTCCGGGAACCAAGAGACCCAGTACTTC. It is translated as CAWDSGNQETQYF. The full variable domain, in which reference TRBV30 and TRBJ2-5 provide the parts outside the CDR3, is SQTIHQWPATLVQPVGSPLSLECTVEGTSNPNLYWYRQAAGRGLQLLFYSVGIGQISSEVPQNLSASRPQDRQFILSSKKLLLSDSGFYLCAWDSGNQETQYFGPGTRLLVL.

This clonotype was seen at least ten times. This chain connects TRBV28 to TRBJ2-7; D gene unclear. Between the trimmed V and J ends, which lost 5 bases and 5 bases, there was a span of 7 bases. The germline V gene has CDR1 MDHEN and CDR2 SYDVKM. This CDR3 has 11 residues. The chain's CDR3 is CASSVRDEQYF. The CDR3 coding sequence is TGTGCCAGCAGTGTTCGGGACGAGCAGTACTTC.

The table lists this clonotype with many counts. The chain uses TRBV7-9 and TRBJ2-5; D possibly uses TRBD1 or TRBD2 (5 bases each). CDR3 size: 13 residues. Trimming pared 6 bases from V and 4 bases from J, leaving 12 bases between. Germline CDR1 is SEHNR and CDR2 is FQNEAQ (reference sequence). CDR3 DNA sequence: TGTGCCAGCAGGGGGACGTTAAGAGAGACCCAGTACTTC. Translated: CASRGTLRETQYF. The variable domain in full, completed from reference TRBV7-9 and TRBJ2-5, reads DTGVSQNPRHKITKRGQNVTFRCDPISEHNRLYWYRQTLGQGPEFLTYFQNEAQLEKSRLLSDRFSAERPKGSFSTLEIQRTEQGDSAMYLCASRGTLRETQYFGPGTRLLVL.

The chain joins TRBV20-1 to TRBJ2-2; no definite D call. Germline CDR1 DFQATT, CDR2 SNEGSKA (reference sequence). V lost 2 bases and J lost 1, with 11 bases in between. This CDR3 spans 15 amino acids. For the CDR3, the DNA is TGCAGTGCTAGACCTCCCGACAAGAACACCGGGGAGCTGTTTTTT. It encodes CSARPPDKNTGELFF.

Here the CDR3 DNA reads TGTGCCAGTAGGGGAGGCATCACAGATACGCAGTATTTT. This sequence encodes CASRGGITDTQYF. This chain links TRBV9 with TRBJ2-3; D might be TRBD2 (6 bases). There are 13 residues in the CDR3. Looked up from germline, CDR1 is SGDLS and CDR2 is YYNGEE. V was clipped by 8 bases and J by 2 bases, with 12 bases between them.

This clonotype was counted ten times or more. The rearrangement links TRBV13 to TRBJ2-3; TRBD2 aligns across 10 bases. Trimming cost V 0 bases and J 2 bases; bases outside gene matches: 5. This CDR3 is 17 amino acids long. Germline V CDR1 and CDR2: PRHDT, FYEKMQ (reference sequence). The chain's CDR3 is CASSLGPSGSFTDTQYF. In nucleotides, the CDR3 is TGTGCCAGCAGCTTAGGTCCTAGCGGGAGTTTCACAGATACGCAGTATTTT.

This clonotype has only a few counts. The gene calls are TRBV29-1 and TRBJ2-1, with 10 positions matching TRBD2. V dropped 6 bases and J dropped 10; count of bases not matched to a gene: 24. CDR1 and CDR2 (germline): SQVTM, ANQGSEA. The CDR3 contains 18 residues. The CDR3 nucleotides read TGCAGCGTCCCAAGAACCAGCGGGAGGGGCCCCTTGGTCCCCGAGCAGTTCTTC. Amino acid sequence: CSVPRTSGRGPLVPEQFF.

This clonotype was counted many times. This sequence joins TRBV3-1 and TRBJ2-7; perhaps TRBD2 as D (5 bases). The V end lost 5 bases, the J end lost 3 bases, and 11 bases lay between the germline ends. CDR1 is LGHDT, CDR2 YNNKEL, per germline (reference sequence). This CDR3 contains 13 residues. The CDR3 nucleotides are TGTGCCAGCAGCTCCTCCCGGGGCTACGAGCAGTACTTC. Its protein product is CASSSSRGYEQYF.

This clonotype was observed a few times. The chain is built from TRBV24-1 and TRBJ1-2; TRBD1 aligns across 8 bases. V dropped 6 bases and J dropped 8; count of bases not matched to a gene: 7. CDR1 KGHDR and CDR2 SFDVKD come from the germline V gene. The CDR3 contains 13 residues. The CDR3 DNA reads as TGTGCCACCAGTTCTACAGGGGGAGCGGGCTACACCTTC. It translates to CATSSTGGAGYTF.

This chain joins TRBV27 and TRBJ2-7; the D gene is possibly TRBD2 (7 bases). The CDR3 consists of 14 residues. Germline V gene lookup returns CDR1 MNHEY and CDR2 SMNVEV (reference sequence). V was clipped by 1 base and J by 7 bases, with 14 bases between them. Here the CDR3 DNA reads TGTGCCAGCAGTTTATGGGGGGGCCCAAGGGAGCAGTACTTC. It yields the protein CASSLWGGPREQYF.